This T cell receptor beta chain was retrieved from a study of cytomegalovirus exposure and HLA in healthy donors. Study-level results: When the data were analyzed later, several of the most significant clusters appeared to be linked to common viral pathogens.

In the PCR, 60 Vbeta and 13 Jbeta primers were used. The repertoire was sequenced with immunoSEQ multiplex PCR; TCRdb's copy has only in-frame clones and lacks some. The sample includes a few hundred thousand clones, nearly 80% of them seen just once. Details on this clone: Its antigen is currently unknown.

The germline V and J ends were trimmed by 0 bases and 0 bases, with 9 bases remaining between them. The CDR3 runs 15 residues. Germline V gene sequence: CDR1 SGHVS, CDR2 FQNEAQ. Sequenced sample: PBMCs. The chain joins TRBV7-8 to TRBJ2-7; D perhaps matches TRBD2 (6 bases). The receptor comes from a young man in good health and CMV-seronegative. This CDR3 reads CASSLALAYSYEQYF. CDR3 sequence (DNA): TGTGCCAGCAGCTTAGCCCTAGCGTACTCCTACGAGCAGTACTTC. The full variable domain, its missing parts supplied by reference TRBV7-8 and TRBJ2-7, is GAGVSQSPRYKVAKRGQDVALRCDPISGHVSLFWYQQALGQGPEFLTYFQNEAQLDKSGLPSDRFFAERPEGSVSTLKIQRTQQEDSAVYLCASSLALAYSYEQYFGPGTRLTVT.